Shown below are 32 T cell receptor beta chains from a single sample sequenced in a study of blood T cell repertoires in COVID-19. Generated by immunoSEQ multiplex PCR, the TCRdb table keeps only in-frame clones and is missing some. The table records a few hundred thousand clones, roughly 86% of them present only once. Sample: PBMCs or T cells enriched from blood (not recorded which). The receptors stem from a woman in her forties or fifties who had recovered from COVID-19.

The V gene is TRBV3-1 (or the pseudogene TRBV3-2), the J gene TRBJ1-2; the D gene is possibly TRBD1 (5 bases). This CDR3 has 14 amino acids. The germline V gene encodes CDR1 LGHDT and CDR2 YNNKEL (reference sequence). V was cut by 4 bases and J by 5 bases, with 14 bases left in between. In DNA, the CDR3 is TGTGCCAGCAGCCGACAGACAAGTGGGTATGGCTACACCTTC. It translates to CASSRQTSGYGYTF.

The chain links TRBV5-4 to TRBJ1-1; no clear D gene. Germline V gene data show CDR1 as SGHNT and CDR2 as YYREEE (reference sequence). The CDR3 has 16 residues. With 0 bases removed from V and 5 bases from J, the gap between germline ends came to 17 bases. The CDR3 DNA reads as TGTGCCAGCAGCTTGGGGGCGACCCTCGGGGAGACTGAAGCTTTCTTT. Its translation: CASSLGATLGETEAFF.

The V gene is TRBV5-1, the J gene TRBJ2-5; 7 bases match TRBD1. Per germline, CDR1 SGHRS and CDR2 YFSETQ. The ends lost 5 bases at V and 0 bases at J; junction bases unmatched: 16. CDR3 length equals 18 residues. CDR3 in amino acids: CASSYSRLSGQDQETQYF. The CDR3 DNA sequence: TGCGCCAGCAGTTACTCACGCTTGTCCGGACAGGACCAAGAGACCCAGTACTTC.

The chain couples TRBV12-5 to TRBJ2-5; 12 nucleotides agree with TRBD2. Unmatched junction bases numbered 11, after V lost 1 base and J lost 5 bases. The length of the CDR3 is 18 residues. Germline lookup yields CDR1 LGHNT and CDR2 FRNRAP. The CDR3 DNA reads as TGTGCTAGTGGTTTGGGGACTAGCGGGAACCGTCTTGGCGAGACCCAGTACTTC. It translates to CASGLGTSGNRLGETQYF. Combining the CDR3 with reference TRBV12-5 and TRBJ2-5 gives the whole variable domain DARVTQTPRHKVTEMGQEVTMRCQPILGHNTVFWYRQTMMQGLELLAYFRNRAPLDDSGMPKDRFSAEMPDATLATLKIQPSEPRDSAVYFCASGLGTSGNRLGETQYFGPGTRLLVL.

Here the CDR3 reads CARNHLTQGTSGINQPQHF. Written as DNA, the CDR3 is TGTGCCAGAAATCACCTAACACAGGGTACCTCGGGGATCAATCAGCCCCAGCATTTT. The chain uses TRBV5-3 and TRBJ1-5; TRBD1 might be the D (6 bases). TRBV5-3 has ORF status, its function being uncertain. Trimming pared 6 bases from V and 3 bases from J, leaving 28 bases between. CDR3 length: 19 residues.

The V gene is TRBV19, the J gene TRBJ1-2; 11 bases line up with TRBD1. CDR1 and CDR2 (germline): LNHDA, SQIVND (reference sequence). The CDR3 runs 17 residues. The trim removed 10 bases at V and 8 bases at J, leaving 21 bases unmatched. The CDR3 sequence is CATYLGTGGTMSGGYTF. Here the CDR3 DNA reads TGTGCCACCTACCTCGGGACAGGGGGAACTATGAGTGGAGGCTACACCTTC.

J is TRBJ2-5 and V is TRBV10-3, with TRBD2 matching over 7 bases. V dropped 3 bases and J dropped 5; count of bases not matched to a gene: 9. In germline, CDR1 is ENHRY, CDR2 SYGVKD. There are 15 residues in the CDR3. The CDR3 loop is CAISEIGLEAETQYF. As DNA, the CDR3 is TGTGCCATCAGTGAAATAGGACTAGAGGCGGAGACCCAGTACTTC.

J is TRBJ2-7 and V is TRBV19, with 11 bases that match TRBD1. The CDR3 runs 15 residues. The V segment lost 4 bases and the J segment 5 bases; nucleotides outside the gene matches: 7. The germline V gene encodes CDR1 LNHDA and CDR2 SQIVND (reference sequence). CDR3 nucleotides: TGTGCCAGTAGTACCATAGGACAGGGGGCCAACGAGCAGTACTTC. Translating gives CASSTIGQGANEQYF. Full variable domain (outside the CDR3, taken from reference TRBV19 and TRBJ2-7): DGGITQSPKYLFRKEGQNVTLSCEQNLNHDAMYWYRQDPGQGLRLIYYSQIVNDFQKGDIAEGYSVSREKKESFPLTVTSAQKNPTAFYLCASSTIGQGANEQYFGPGTRLTVT.

The table lists this clone with a few counts. This chain connects TRBV5-4 to TRBJ1-1, with TRBD1 matching over 8 bases. This CDR3 is 13 amino acids long. The junction had 6 bases not matched to a gene; V was cut back by 5 bases and J by 6 bases. Germline assignment: CDR1 SGHNT and CDR2 YYREEE (reference sequence). CDR3: CASRPQGVSEAFF. The DNA for the CDR3 is TGTGCCAGCAGGCCACAGGGGGTGTCTGAAGCTTTCTTT. Variable domain in full (rest from reference TRBV5-4 and TRBJ1-1): ETGVTQSPTHLIKTRGQQVTLRCSSQSGHNTVSWYQQALGQGPQFIFQYYREEENGRGNFPPRFSGLQFPNYSSELNVNALELDDSALYLCASRPQGVSEAFFGQGTRLTVV.

The chain combines TRBV28 with TRBJ2-2; 8 bases are shared with TRBD2. The CDR3 loop spans 16 amino acids. The junction had 9 bases not matched to a gene; V was cut back by 2 bases and J by 7 bases. Germline assignment: CDR1 MDHEN and CDR2 SYDVKM. This CDR3 reads CASSLIGLASIGELFF. CDR3 sequence (DNA): TGTGCCAGCAGTTTAATCGGACTAGCTAGTATCGGGGAGCTGTTTTTT.

The V call is TRBV19, the J call TRBJ2-1; 7 bases are shared with TRBD2. V shed 5 bases and J 8 bases; nucleotides not matched to a gene: 12. The V gene's germline CDR1 is LNHDA and CDR2 SQIVND (reference sequence). The CDR3 sequence is 15 residues long. The CDR3 is CASSPRLAEAHEQFF. The CDR3 DNA is TGTGCCAGTAGTCCGCGGCTAGCGGAGGCACATGAGCAGTTCTTC.

The chain joins TRBV27 to TRBJ1-5; 7 nucleotides agree with TRBD1. J gave up 6 bases and V 2 bases, and 4 bases lay outside the gene matches. The germline gives CDR1 MNHEY, CDR2 SMNVEV (reference sequence). The CDR3 consists of 14 residues. The CDR3, as DNA: TGTGCCAGCAGTTTAAACAGGGGAAGTCAGCCCCAGCATTTT. Protein: CASSLNRGSQPQHF.

The V and J genes are TRBV7-9 and TRBJ2-7, with a weak D call TRBD2 (5 bases). The V gene's germline CDR1 is SEHNR and CDR2 FQNEAQ (reference sequence). The CDR3 is 14 amino acids. Between the trimmed V and J ends, which lost 1 base and 3 bases, there was a span of 10 bases. The CDR3 spells CASSLGASNYEQYF. The CDR3 DNA follows: TGTGCCAGCAGCTTAGGCGCTAGCAACTACGAGCAGTACTTC.

V usage is TRBV10-3 and J usage is TRBJ2-7, with TRBD2 identical over 12 bases. The CDR3 is 18 residues long. V dropped 1 base and J dropped 1; count of bases not matched to a gene: 8. The germline gives CDR1 ENHRY, CDR2 SYGVKD. The CDR3 here is CAISEYLTSGSNSYEQYF. In DNA, the CDR3 is TGTGCCATCAGTGAGTACTTGACTAGCGGGAGTAATTCCTACGAGCAGTACTTC.

The rearrangement joins TRBV5-6 to TRBJ1-6; the match to TRBD1 covers 9 bases. Unmatched junction bases numbered 8, after V lost 0 bases and J lost 7 bases. There are 17 residues in the CDR3. CDR1 is SGHDT and CDR2 is YYEEEE in the germline V gene. The chain's CDR3 is CASSLDPGQGLNSPLHF. CDR3 nucleotides: TGTGCCAGCAGCTTGGATCCGGGACAGGGATTGAATTCACCCCTCCACTTT.

The chain combines TRBV7-9 with TRBJ1-2; D gene unclear. CDR1 is SEHNR, CDR2 FQNEAQ, per germline (reference sequence). V was shortened by 3 bases and J by 5 bases, with 16 bases between the two germline ends. The CDR3 totals 15 residues. The CDR3 protein is CASSFMGSDHYGYTF. DNA for the CDR3: TGTGCCAGCAGCTTTATGGGGAGCGACCATTATGGCTACACCTTC. The variable domain in full, with the rest retrieved from reference TRBV7-9 and TRBJ1-2, is DTGVSQNPRHKITKRGQNVTFRCDPISEHNRLYWYRQTLGQGPEFLTYFQNEAQLEKSRLLSDRFSAERPKGSFSTLEIQRTEQGDSAMYLCASSFMGSDHYGYTFGSGTRLTVV.

A remark on this clone: The same CDR3 also results from other DNA sequences found in this sample. This sequence joins TRBV27 and TRBJ1-6; D uncertain. The germline V gene has CDR1 MNHEY and CDR2 SMNVEV (reference sequence). The CDR3 extends over 12 amino acids. The V and J ends lost 6 bases and 6 bases respectively, with 6 bases between them. This CDR3 reads CASSPINSPLHF. The DNA of the CDR3 is TGTGCCAGCAGCCCCATTAATTCACCCCTCCACTTT.

V usage is TRBV10-1 and J usage is TRBJ2-2; 9 bases fit TRBD1. The CDR3 consists of 16 residues. J gave up 2 bases and V 7 bases, and 8 bases lay outside the gene matches. Per germline, CDR1 WNHNN and CDR2 SYGVQD (reference sequence). The CDR3 loop is CASTDRDRANTGELFF. CDR3 in DNA: TGCGCCAGCACCGACAGGGACAGGGCCAACACCGGGGAGCTGTTTTTT.

This chain joins TRBV30 and TRBJ1-6, with D perhaps TRBD1 (6 bases). Trimming stripped 4 bases from V and 8 bases from J, with 15 bases between. The CDR3 has 14 amino acids. Germline V gene sequence: CDR1 GTSNPN, CDR2 SVGIG (reference sequence). Here the CDR3 reads CAWTTGTPHSPLHF. The CDR3 DNA is TGTGCCTGGACAACCGGGACACCCCATTCACCCCTCCACTTT.

The table lists this clone with a count of one. V gene TRBV29-1 combines with J gene TRBJ2-7; D is possibly TRBD1 (6 bases). Looked up from germline, CDR1 is SQVTM and CDR2 is ANQGSEA. The V gene lost 0 bases and the J gene lost 10 bases, with 16 bases spanning the gap. The length of the CDR3 is 13 residues. Written as DNA, the CDR3 is TGCAGCGTTGAAGATGACAGGTTCCCGTTCCAGTACTTC. It is translated as CSVEDDRFPFQYF.

This clone was seen just once. This rearrangement joins TRBV9 to TRBJ1-1, with 11 nucleotides matching TRBD1. The length of the CDR3 is 15 residues. The J segment lost 8 bases and the V segment lost 2 bases, leaving 8 bases of the junction unmatched. Germline-derived CDR1 and CDR2 are SGDLS and YYNGEE. As DNA, the CDR3 is TGTGCCAGCAGCGTCCTCGGACAGGGGGCTAAGGAAGCTTTCTTT. Amino acids: CASSVLGQGAKEAFF.

This chain links TRBV12-3 or TRBV12-4 with TRBJ1-2; possible D gene TRBD1, 6 bases. V lost 5 bases and J 8 bases, leaving 12 bases between the germline ends. This CDR3 has 12 residues. The CDR3 DNA follows: TGTGCCAGCAGTCTACAGGGTTTAGGCTACACCTTC. Translating it yields CASSLQGLGYTF.

V gene TRBV7-2 combines with J gene TRBJ2-3; a possible D gene is TRBD2 (5 bases). Germline lookup yields CDR1 SGHTA and CDR2 FQGNSA. There are 15 residues in the CDR3. Trimming took 1 base from V and 0 from J, leaving 8 bases between them. In nucleotides, the CDR3 is TGTGCCAGCAGCTTAGAAGCGGATAGCACAGATACGCAGTATTTT. Its protein is CASSLEADSTDTQYF.

The chain combines TRBV12-3 or TRBV12-4 with TRBJ1-4; the D is unclear. CDR3 size: 12 residues. The V gene lost 2 bases and the J gene lost 7 bases, with 5 bases spanning the gap. In DNA form, the CDR3 reads TGTGCCAGCAGTTTATTAGCTGAAAAACTGTTTTTT. Protein sequence: CASSLLAEKLFF.

V gene TRBV6-9 combines with J gene TRBJ2-5; the match to TRBD2 covers 11 bases. Germline V gene lookup returns CDR1 MNHGY and CDR2 SVAAGI. The CDR3 spans 15 residues. After removal of 0 bases from V and 4 bases from J, the junction contained 1 base not matched to a gene. The CDR3 sequence is CASSYSGLAGETQYF. Here the CDR3 DNA reads TGTGCCAGCAGTTATTCCGGACTAGCGGGAGAGACCCAGTACTTC.

The chain is built from TRBV19 and TRBJ2-1; TRBD2 aligns across 14 bases. This CDR3 comprises 15 residues. Per germline, CDR1 LNHDA and CDR2 SQIVND (reference sequence). J lost 8 bases, V lost 6 bases, and 6 bases had no gene match. CDR3 sequence reads: CASRGTSGRWDEQFF. For the CDR3, the DNA is TGTGCCAGTAGGGGGACTAGCGGGAGATGGGATGAGCAGTTCTTC.

The chain combines TRBV29-1 with TRBJ1-2, with D possibly matching TRBD1 (5 bases). Germline V lookup: CDR1 SQVTM, CDR2 ANQGSEA. V lost 4 bases and J lost 7, with 16 bases in between. The CDR3 spans 13 residues. The CDR3 here is CSVAGLVGVGYTF. In DNA form, the CDR3 reads TGCAGCGTTGCCGGGCTGGTAGGGGTTGGCTACACCTTC.

The rearrangement joins TRBV19 to TRBJ1-1; D is uncertain. There are 14 residues in the CDR3. CDR1 is LNHDA, CDR2 SQIVND, per germline (reference sequence). Deletions cut 3 bases from V and 2 bases from J, with 10 bases between. CDR3 sequence: CASSIRGFNTEAFF. CDR3 in DNA: TGTGCCAGTAGTATTCGAGGGTTTAACACTGAAGCTTTCTTT.

This clone was observed a handful of times. The CDR3 protein is CASSFGGTGVFAGYTF. CDR3 bases: TGTGCCAGCAGCTTTGGAGGGACAGGGGTGTTTGCTGGCTACACCTTC. This chain links TRBV5-4 with TRBJ1-2; TRBD1 aligns across 10 bases. The CDR3 is 16 residues long. V gave up 2 bases and J gave up 7 bases; unmatched junction bases: 11. Per germline, CDR1 SGHNT and CDR2 YYREEE (reference sequence).

This clone came up once. The chain carries TRBV5-8 and TRBJ2-3; the match to TRBD1 covers 10 bases. V shed 4 bases and J 6 bases; nucleotides not matched to a gene: 8. This CDR3 has 15 amino acids. The germline CDR1 and CDR2 sequences are SGHTS and YDEGEE. CDR3 in DNA: TGTGCCAGCAGCCTGGGACAGGGGCAGCGGGATACGCAGTATTTT. Translating it yields CASSLGQGQRDTQYF.

This chain links TRBV28 with TRBJ2-3; maybe TRBD2 (6 bases). The CDR3 loop spans 15 amino acids. Germline assignment: CDR1 MDHEN and CDR2 SYDVKM. Trimming removed 4 bases from V and 0 bases from J, with 11 bases in between. CDR3 nucleotides: TGTGCCAGCAGTTCCAGCGGGTTCAGCACAGATACGCAGTATTTT. This translates into CASSSSGFSTDTQYF.

This chain links TRBV28 with TRBJ1-6, with D tentatively TRBD1 (5 bases). The V end was cut by 1 base, the J end by 5 bases, with 12 bases between. The CDR3 is 16 residues long. Per the germline V gene, CDR1 is MDHEN and CDR2 is SYDVKM. The CDR3 region is CASSLSTGQNNSPLHF. CDR3 bases: TGTGCCAGCAGTTTATCTACAGGACAAAATAATTCACCCCTCCACTTT.